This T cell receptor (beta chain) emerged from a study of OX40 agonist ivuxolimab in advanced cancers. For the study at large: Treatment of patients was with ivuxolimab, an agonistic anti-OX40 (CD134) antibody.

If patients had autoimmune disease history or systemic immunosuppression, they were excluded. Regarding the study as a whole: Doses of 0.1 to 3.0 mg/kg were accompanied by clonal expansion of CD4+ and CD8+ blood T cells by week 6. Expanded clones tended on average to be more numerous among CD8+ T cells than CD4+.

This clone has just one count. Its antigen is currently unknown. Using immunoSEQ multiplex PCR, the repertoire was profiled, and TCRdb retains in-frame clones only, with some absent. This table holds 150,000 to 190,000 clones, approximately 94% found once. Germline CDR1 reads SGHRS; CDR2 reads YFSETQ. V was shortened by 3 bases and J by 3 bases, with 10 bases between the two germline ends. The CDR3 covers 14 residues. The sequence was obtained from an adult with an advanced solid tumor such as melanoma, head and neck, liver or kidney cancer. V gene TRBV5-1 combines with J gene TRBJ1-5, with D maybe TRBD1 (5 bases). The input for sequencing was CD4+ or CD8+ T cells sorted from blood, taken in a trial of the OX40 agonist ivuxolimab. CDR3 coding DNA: TGCGCCAGCAGCTGGGACGGGACCAATCAGCCCCAGCATTTT. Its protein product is CASSWDGTNQPQHF.